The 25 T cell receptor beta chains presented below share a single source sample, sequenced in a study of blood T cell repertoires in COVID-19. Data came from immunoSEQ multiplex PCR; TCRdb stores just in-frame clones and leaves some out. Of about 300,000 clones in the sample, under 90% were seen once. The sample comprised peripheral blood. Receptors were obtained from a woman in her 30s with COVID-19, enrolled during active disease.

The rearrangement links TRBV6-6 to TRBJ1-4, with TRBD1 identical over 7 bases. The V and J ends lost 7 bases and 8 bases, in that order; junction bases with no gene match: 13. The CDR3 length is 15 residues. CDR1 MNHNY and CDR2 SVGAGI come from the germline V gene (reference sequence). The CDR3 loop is CASTPAQAGGEKLFF. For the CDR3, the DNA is TGTGCCAGCACCCCCGCTCAGGCAGGGGGGGAAAAACTGTTTTTT.

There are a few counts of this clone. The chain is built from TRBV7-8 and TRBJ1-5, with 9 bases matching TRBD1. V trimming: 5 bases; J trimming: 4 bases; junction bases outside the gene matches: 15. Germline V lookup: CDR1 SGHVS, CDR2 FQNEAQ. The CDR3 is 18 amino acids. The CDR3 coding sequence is TGTGCCAGCAGCACCCACCCCGGACAGGGGAGGTCAAATCAGCCCCAGCATTTT. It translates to CASSTHPGQGRSNQPQHF.

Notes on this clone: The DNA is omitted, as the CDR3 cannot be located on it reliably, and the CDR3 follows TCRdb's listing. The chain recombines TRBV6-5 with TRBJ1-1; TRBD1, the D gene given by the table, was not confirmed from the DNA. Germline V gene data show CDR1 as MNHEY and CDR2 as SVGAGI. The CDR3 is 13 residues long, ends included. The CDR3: CATRVGQGAKGFF.

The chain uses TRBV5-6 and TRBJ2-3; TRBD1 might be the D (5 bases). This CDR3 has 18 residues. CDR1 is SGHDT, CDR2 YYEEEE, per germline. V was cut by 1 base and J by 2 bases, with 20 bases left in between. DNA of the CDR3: TGTGCCAGCAGCTTGTTCTGGAGACAGCAACCAAACACAGATACGCAGTATTTT. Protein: CASSLFWRQQPNTDTQYF. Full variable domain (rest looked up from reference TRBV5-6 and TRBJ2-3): DAGVTQSPTHLIKTRGQQVTLRCSPKSGHDTVSWYQQALGQGPQFIFQYYEEEERQRGNFPDRFSGHQFPNYSSELNVNALLLGDSALYLCASSLFWRQQPNTDTQYFGPGTRLTVL.

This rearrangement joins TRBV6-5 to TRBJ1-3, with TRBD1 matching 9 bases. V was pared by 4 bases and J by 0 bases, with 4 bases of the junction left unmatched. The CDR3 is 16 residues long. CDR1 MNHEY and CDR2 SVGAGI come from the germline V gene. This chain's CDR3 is CASSLGQGYSGNTIYF. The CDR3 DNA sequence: TGTGCCAGCAGTTTAGGACAGGGGTACTCTGGAAACACCATATATTTT.

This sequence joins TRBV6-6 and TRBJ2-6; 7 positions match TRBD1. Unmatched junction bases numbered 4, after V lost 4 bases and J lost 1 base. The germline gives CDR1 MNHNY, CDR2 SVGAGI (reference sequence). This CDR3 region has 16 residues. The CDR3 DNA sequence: TGTGCCAGCAGTTGGGGACAGTTTTCTGGGGCCAACGTCCTGACTTTC. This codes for CASSWGQFSGANVLTF.

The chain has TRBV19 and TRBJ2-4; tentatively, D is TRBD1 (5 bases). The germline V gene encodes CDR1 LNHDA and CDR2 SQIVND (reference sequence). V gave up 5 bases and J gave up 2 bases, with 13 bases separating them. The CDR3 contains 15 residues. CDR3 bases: TGTGCCAGTAGTGGCAGGGAAGCCTCCAAAAACATTCAGTACTTC. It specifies CASSGREASKNIQYF.

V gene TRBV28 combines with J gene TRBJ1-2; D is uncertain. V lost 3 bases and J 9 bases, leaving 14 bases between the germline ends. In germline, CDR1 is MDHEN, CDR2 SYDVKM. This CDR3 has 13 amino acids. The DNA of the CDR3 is TGTGCCAGCAGTTTTCTGGCACGCGGGAGCTACACCTTC. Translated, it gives CASSFLARGSYTF.

The CDR3 loop reads CARHVVAGGEQFF. CDR3 nucleotide sequence: TGTGCCAGGCATGTGGTAGCGGGGGGTGAGCAGTTCTTC. This chain connects TRBV2 to TRBJ2-1, with 10 nucleotides matching TRBD2. Germline CDR1 SNHLY, CDR2 FYNNEI. The CDR3 length is 13 residues. With V trimmed by 9 bases and J by 9 bases, 8 bases remained unmatched.

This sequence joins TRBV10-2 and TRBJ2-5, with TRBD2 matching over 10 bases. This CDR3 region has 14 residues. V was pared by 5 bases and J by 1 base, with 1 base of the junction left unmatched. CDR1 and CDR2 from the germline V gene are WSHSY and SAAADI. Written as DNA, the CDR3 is TGCGCCAGCAGTTGGACTAGCGGCCAAGAGACCCAGTACTTC. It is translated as CASSWTSGQETQYF.

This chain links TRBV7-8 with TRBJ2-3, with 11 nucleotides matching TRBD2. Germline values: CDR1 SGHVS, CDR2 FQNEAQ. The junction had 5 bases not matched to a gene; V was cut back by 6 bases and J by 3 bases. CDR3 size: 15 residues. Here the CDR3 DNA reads TGTGCCAGCAGGGTAACTAGCGGGGGTACAGATACGCAGTATTTT. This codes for CASRVTSGGTDTQYF.

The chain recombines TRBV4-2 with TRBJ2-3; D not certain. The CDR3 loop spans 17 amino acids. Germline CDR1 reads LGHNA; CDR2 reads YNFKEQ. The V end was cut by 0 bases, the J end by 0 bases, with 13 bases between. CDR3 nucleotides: TGTGCCAGCAGCCAAGATCCAGAACCCATAAGCACAGATACGCAGTATTTT. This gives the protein CASSQDPEPISTDTQYF.

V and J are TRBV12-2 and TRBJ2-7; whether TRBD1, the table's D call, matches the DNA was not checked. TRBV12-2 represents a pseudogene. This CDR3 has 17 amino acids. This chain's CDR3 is CASRLGFGRNRAYEQYV. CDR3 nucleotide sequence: TGTGCAAGTCGCTTAGGTTTTGGTCGGAACAGAGCCTACGAGCAGTACGTC.

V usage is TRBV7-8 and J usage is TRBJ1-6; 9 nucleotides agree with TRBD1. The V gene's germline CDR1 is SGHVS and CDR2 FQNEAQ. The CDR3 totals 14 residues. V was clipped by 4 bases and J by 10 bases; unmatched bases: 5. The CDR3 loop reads CASSSGTGTSPLHF. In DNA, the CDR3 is TGTGCCAGCAGCTCAGGGACAGGGACGTCACCCCTCCACTTT.

CDR3 amino acids: CASSKQDGNNSPLHF. CDR3 DNA: TGTGCCAGCAGCAAACAGGACGGAAATAATTCACCCCTCCACTTT. The J gene is TRBJ1-6, the V gene TRBV14, with D possibly matching TRBD1 (5 bases). Germline V gene data show CDR1 as SGHDN and CDR2 as FVKESK. The CDR3 contains 15 residues. Trimming took off 5 bases at V and 5 bases at J, with 13 bases between the two ends.

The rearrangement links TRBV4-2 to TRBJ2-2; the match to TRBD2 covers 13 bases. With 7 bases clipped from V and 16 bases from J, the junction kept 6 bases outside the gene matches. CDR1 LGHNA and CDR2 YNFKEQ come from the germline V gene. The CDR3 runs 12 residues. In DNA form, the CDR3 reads TGTGCCAGCACTGGACTAGCGGGGGATGAGTTTTTT. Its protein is CASTGLAGDEFF.

CDR3 bases: TGTGCCAGCAGCTTCAGTGGGACAGGGCTTAATTCACCCCTCCACTTT. It specifies CASSFSGTGLNSPLHF. The rearrangement uses TRBV7-2 and TRBJ1-6; 9 bases align to TRBD1. The CDR3 is made up of 16 amino acids. V lost 3 bases, J lost 6 bases, and 6 bases stayed unmatched. From germline, CDR1 is SGHTA and CDR2 FQGNSA.

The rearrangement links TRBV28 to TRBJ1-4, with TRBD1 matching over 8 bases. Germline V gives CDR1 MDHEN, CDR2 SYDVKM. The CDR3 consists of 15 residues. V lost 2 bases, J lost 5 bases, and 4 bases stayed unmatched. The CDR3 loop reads CASSLDRGINEKLFF. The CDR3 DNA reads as TGTGCCAGCAGTTTAGACAGGGGAATCAATGAAAAACTGTTTTTT.

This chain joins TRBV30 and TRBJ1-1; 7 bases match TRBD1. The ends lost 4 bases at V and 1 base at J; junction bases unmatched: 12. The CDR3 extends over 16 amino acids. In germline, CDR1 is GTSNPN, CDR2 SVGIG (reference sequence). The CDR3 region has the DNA TGTGCCTGGAAAAAGGGGGCTAGCTCTAGGAACACTGAAGCTTTCTTT. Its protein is CAWKKGASSRNTEAFF.

CDR3 coding DNA: TGTGCCAGCAGCCAAGCAGGGGGCACAGATACGCAGTATTTT. It codes for CASSQAGGTDTQYF. The chain combines TRBV3-1 (or the pseudogene TRBV3-2) with TRBJ2-3; a weak D match, TRBD1 (6 bases). The CDR3 has 14 residues. Germline values: CDR1 LGHDT, CDR2 YNNKEL (reference sequence). Deletions cut 1 base from V and 1 base from J, with 6 bases between.

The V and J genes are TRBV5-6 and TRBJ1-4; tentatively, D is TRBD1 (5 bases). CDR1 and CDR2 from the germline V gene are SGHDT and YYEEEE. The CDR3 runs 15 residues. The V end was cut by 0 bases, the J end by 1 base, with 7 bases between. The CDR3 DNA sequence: TGTGCCAGCAGCTTGGCGGGGGGAACTAATGAAAAACTGTTTTTT. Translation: CASSLAGGTNEKLFF.

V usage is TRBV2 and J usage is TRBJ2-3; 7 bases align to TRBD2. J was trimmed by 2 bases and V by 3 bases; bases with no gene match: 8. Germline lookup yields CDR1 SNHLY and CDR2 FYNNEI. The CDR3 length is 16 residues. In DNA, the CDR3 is TGTGCCAGCAGTGATGGTTGGGGGGGGGACACAGATACGCAGTATTTT. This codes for CASSDGWGGDTDTQYF.

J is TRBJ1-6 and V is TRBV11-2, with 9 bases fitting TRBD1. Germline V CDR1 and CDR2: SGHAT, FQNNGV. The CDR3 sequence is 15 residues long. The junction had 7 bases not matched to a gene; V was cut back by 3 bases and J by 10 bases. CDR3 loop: CASSLTGGRMSPLHF. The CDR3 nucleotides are TGTGCCAGCAGCTTGACAGGGGGGAGAATGTCACCCCTCCACTTT.

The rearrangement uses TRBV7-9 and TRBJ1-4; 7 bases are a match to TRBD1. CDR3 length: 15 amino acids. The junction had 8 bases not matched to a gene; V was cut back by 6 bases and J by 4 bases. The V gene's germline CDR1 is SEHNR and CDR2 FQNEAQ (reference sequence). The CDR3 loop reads CASRQKGQNNEKLFF. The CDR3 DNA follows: TGTGCCAGCAGGCAAAAGGGACAGAATAATGAAAAACTGTTTTTT. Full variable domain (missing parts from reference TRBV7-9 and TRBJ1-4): DTGVSQNPRHKITKRGQNVTFRCDPISEHNRLYWYRQTLGQGPEFLTYFQNEAQLEKSRLLSDRFSAERPKGSFSTLEIQRTEQGDSAMYLCASRQKGQNNEKLFFGSGTQLSVL.

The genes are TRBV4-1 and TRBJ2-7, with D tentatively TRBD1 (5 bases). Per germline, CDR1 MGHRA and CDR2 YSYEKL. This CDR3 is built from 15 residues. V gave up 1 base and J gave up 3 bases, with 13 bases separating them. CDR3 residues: CASSQGQGAIYEQYF. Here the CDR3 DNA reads TGCGCCAGCAGCCAAGGACAAGGGGCGATCTACGAGCAGTACTTC.